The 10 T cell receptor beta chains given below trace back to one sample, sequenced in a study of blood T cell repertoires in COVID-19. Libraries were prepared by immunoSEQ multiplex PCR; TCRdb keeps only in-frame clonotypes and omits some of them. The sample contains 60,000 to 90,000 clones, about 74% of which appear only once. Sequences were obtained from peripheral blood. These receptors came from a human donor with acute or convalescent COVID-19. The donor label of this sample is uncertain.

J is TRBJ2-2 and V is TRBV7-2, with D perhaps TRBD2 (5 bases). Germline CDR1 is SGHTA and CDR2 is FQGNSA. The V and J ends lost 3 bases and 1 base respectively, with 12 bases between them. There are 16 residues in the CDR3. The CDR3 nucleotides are TGTGCCAGCAGCTTTTCCGAGCGGAGGAACACCGGGGAGCTGTTTTTT. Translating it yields CASSFSERRNTGELFF.

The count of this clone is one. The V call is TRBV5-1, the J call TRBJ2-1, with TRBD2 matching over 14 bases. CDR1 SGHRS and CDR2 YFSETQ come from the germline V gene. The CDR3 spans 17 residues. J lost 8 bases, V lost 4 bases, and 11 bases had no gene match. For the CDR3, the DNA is TGCGCCAGCAGCCCCACAGGGACTAGCGGGAGAAGCGATGAGCAGTTCTTC. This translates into CASSPTGTSGRSDEQFF.

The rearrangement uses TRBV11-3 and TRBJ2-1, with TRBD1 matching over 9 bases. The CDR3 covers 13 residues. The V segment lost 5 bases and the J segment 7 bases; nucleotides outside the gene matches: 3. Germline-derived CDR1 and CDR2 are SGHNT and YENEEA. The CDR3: CASSLDRGNEQFF. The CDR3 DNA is TGTGCCAGCAGCCTCGACAGGGGGAATGAGCAGTTCTTC.

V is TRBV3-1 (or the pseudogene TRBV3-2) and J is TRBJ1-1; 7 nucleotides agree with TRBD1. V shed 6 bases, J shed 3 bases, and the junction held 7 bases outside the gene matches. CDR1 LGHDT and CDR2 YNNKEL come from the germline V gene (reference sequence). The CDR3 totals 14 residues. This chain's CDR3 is CASSLEGADTEAFF. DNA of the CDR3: TGTGCCAGCAGTCTCGAGGGGGCGGACACTGAAGCTTTCTTT.

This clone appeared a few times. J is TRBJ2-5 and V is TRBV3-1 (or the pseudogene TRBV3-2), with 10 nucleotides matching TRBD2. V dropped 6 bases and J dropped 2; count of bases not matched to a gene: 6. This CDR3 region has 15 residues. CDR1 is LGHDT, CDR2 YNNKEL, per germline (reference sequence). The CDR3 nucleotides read TGTGCCAGCAGGGCTAGCGGGAGTTGGCAAGAGACCCAGTACTTC. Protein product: CASRASGSWQETQYF.

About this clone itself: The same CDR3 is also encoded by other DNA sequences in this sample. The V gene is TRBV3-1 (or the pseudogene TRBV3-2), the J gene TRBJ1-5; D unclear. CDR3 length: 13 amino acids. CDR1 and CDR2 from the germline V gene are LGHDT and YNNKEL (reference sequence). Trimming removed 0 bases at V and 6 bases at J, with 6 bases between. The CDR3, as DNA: TGTGCCAGCAGCCAAGATGAGGCTCAGCCCCAGCATTTT. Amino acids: CASSQDEAQPQHF.

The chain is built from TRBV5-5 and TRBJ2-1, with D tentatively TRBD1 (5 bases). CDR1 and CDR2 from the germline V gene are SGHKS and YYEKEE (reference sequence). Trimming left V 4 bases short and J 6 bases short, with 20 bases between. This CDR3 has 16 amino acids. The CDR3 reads CASSRAVSRQGNEQFF. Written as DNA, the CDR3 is TGTGCCAGCAGCCGGGCTGTTTCGCGCCAGGGCAATGAGCAGTTCTTC.

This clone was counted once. This CDR3 reads CAWSSRDRRLTYEQYF. CDR3 DNA sequence: TGTGCCTGGAGTTCCCGGGACAGGCGCCTCACCTACGAGCAGTACTTC. The J gene is TRBJ2-7, the V gene TRBV30; 8 bases line up with TRBD1. The ends lost 2 bases at V and 2 bases at J; junction bases unmatched: 11. Germline CDR1 GTSNPN, CDR2 SVGIG (reference sequence). CDR3 size: 16 residues.

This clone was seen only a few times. The CDR3 coding sequence is TGTGCCAGCAGTTCCACAGGGGCGACTATCAATCAGCCCCAGCATTTT. This codes for CASSSTGATINQPQHF. The rearrangement uses TRBV28 and TRBJ1-5; 7 nucleotides agree with TRBD1. CDR3 size: 16 residues. Trimming removed 4 bases from V and 3 bases from J; junction bases left unmatched: 9. Per the germline V gene, CDR1 is MDHEN and CDR2 is SYDVKM.

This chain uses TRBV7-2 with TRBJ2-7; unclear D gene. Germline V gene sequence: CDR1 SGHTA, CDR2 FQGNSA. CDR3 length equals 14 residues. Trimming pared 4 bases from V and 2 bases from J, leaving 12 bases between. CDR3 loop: CASSYDPRTYEQYF. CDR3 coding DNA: TGTGCCAGCAGCTACGACCCGAGGACCTACGAGCAGTACTTC.